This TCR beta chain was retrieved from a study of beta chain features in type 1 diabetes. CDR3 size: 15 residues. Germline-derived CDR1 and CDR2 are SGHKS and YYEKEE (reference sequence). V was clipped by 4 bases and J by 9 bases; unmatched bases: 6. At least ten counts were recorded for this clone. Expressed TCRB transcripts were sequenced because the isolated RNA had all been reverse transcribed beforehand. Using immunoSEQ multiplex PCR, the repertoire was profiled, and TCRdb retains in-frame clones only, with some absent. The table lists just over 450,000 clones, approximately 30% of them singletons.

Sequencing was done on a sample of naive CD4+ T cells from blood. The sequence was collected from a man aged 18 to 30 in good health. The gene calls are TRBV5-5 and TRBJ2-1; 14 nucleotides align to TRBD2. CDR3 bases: TGTGCCAGCAGCCACGGGACTAGCGGGAGTACTGAGCAGTTCTTC. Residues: CASSHGTSGSTEQFF.